Presented here are 27 T cell receptor beta chains from one specimen sequenced in a study of T cell responses to AZD1222 COVID-19 vaccine. TCRdb's table, derived via immunoSEQ multiplex PCR, lists solely in-frame clones and lacks some. The table includes approximately 150,000 clones, approximately 93% detected once. The source material was peripheral blood, sampled 28 days after the second AZD1222 dose. The receptors stem from an adult who received the AZD1222 COVID-19 vaccine.

The chain employs TRBV28 and TRBJ2-6; 7 bases map to TRBD1. Per germline, CDR1 MDHEN and CDR2 SYDVKM. With 6 bases clipped from V and 3 bases from J, the junction kept 2 bases outside the gene matches. The CDR3 has 14 residues. CDR3: CASRDRVGANVLTF. The CDR3 DNA sequence: TGTGCCAGCAGAGACAGGGTTGGGGCCAACGTCCTGACTTTC.

Written as DNA, the CDR3 is TGTGCCAGCAGCTTCGATGTTGGCAGGCGGACCTACGAGCAGTACTTC. As protein: CASSFDVGRRTYEQYF. The V and J genes are TRBV7-2 and TRBJ2-7; D is ambiguous. CDR3 length: 16 amino acids. Trimming took off 3 bases at V and 2 bases at J, with 17 bases between the two ends. Looked up from germline, CDR1 is SGHTA and CDR2 is FQGNSA.

V is TRBV7-2 and J is TRBJ2-2; D is undetermined. Trimming took 4 bases from V and 5 from J, leaving 11 bases between them. Germline V gene sequence: CDR1 SGHTA, CDR2 FQGNSA. CDR3 length equals 14 residues. CDR3: CASSSPAFTGELFF. The CDR3 coding sequence is TGTGCCAGCAGCTCCCCTGCCTTTACCGGGGAGCTGTTTTTT.

V usage is TRBV11-3 and J usage is TRBJ1-3; 9 bases agree with TRBD1. Germline V CDR1 and CDR2: SGHNT, YENEEA. V lost 10 bases to trimming and J lost 0 bases; unmatched junction nucleotides: 10. This CDR3 comprises 16 residues. In DNA form, the CDR3 reads TGTGCCACCGGGGACAGGGTACTTTCCTCTGGAAACACCATATATTTT. Amino acid sequence: CATGDRVLSSGNTIYF.

This clone was seen just once. The genes are TRBV9 and TRBJ1-5, with no clear D. Germline assignment: CDR1 SGDLS and CDR2 YYNGEE. Between the trimmed V and J ends, which lost 3 bases and 6 bases, there was a span of 16 bases. The CDR3 has 15 amino acids. CDR3 region: CASSAGSGGFQPQHF. In DNA, the CDR3 is TGTGCCAGCAGCGCCGGATCGGGAGGGTTTCAGCCCCAGCATTTT.

The J gene is TRBJ1-1, the V gene TRBV2; D ambiguous. Germline V gives CDR1 SNHLY, CDR2 FYNNEI. V lost 8 bases, J lost 5 bases, and 12 bases lay in between. CDR3 size: 12 residues. The CDR3 nucleotides are TGTGCCAGCGCCTTCGAGAGGACTGAAGCTTTCTTT. It encodes CASAFERTEAFF.

The genes are TRBV28 and TRBJ1-2; D unclear. The V gene lost 2 bases and the J gene lost 2 bases, with 6 bases spanning the gap. The CDR3 has 13 amino acids. The V gene's germline CDR1 is MDHEN and CDR2 SYDVKM. Here the CDR3 DNA reads TGTGCCAGCAGTTTACCAAACAACTATGGCTACACCTTC. As protein: CASSLPNNYGYTF.

The rearrangement uses TRBV5-1 and TRBJ2-2, with 7 nucleotides matching TRBD1. From germline, CDR1 is SGHRS and CDR2 YFSETQ. With V trimmed by 5 bases and J by 3 bases, 4 bases remained unmatched. This CDR3 comprises 14 residues. Here the CDR3 reads CASSRQGDTGELFF. In DNA, the CDR3 is TGCGCCAGCAGTCGCCAGGGGGACACCGGGGAGCTGTTTTTT.

This clone has a single count. This chain uses TRBV27 with TRBJ2-3; no reliable D call. CDR3 length equals 13 residues. Trimming left V 5 bases short and J 1 base short, with 7 bases between. Per the germline V gene, CDR1 is MNHEY and CDR2 is SMNVEV (reference sequence). The CDR3 protein is CASSGFGTDTQYF. Written as DNA, the CDR3 is TGTGCCAGCAGTGGGTTTGGCACAGATACGCAGTATTTT.

V is TRBV9 and J is TRBJ1-1; D unclear. The CDR3 extends over 14 amino acids. V gave up 4 bases and J gave up 1 base, with 11 bases separating them. The germline gives CDR1 SGDLS, CDR2 YYNGEE. For the CDR3, the DNA is TGTGCCAGCAGCCCAGGACTGCCGAACACTGAAGCTTTCTTT. It is translated as CASSPGLPNTEAFF.

The table lists this clone with a count of one. This rearrangement joins TRBV2 to TRBJ2-2; either TRBD1 or TRBD2 may supply D (5 bases each). Looked up from germline, CDR1 is SNHLY and CDR2 is FYNNEI. The CDR3 is made up of 17 amino acids. The V end was cut by 3 bases, the J end by 3 bases, with 17 bases between. The DNA of the CDR3 is TGTGCCAGCAGTGATAGCCGGGACGGTGGGCACACCGGGGAGCTGTTTTTT. This encodes CASSDSRDGGHTGELFF.

The J gene is TRBJ2-7, the V gene TRBV5-8; the D gene is possibly TRBD1 (6 bases). The CDR3 sequence is 16 residues long. Deletions cut 4 bases from V and 2 bases from J, with 19 bases between. CDR1 and CDR2 (germline): SGHTS, YDEGEE. The CDR3 is CASSHNTGRLTYEQYF. CDR3 nucleotide sequence: TGTGCCAGCAGCCACAACACAGGGCGCCTGACCTACGAGCAGTACTTC. The full variable domain, in which reference TRBV5-8 and TRBJ2-7 provide the parts outside the CDR3, is EAGVTQSPTHLIKTRGQQATLRCSPISGHTSVYWYQQALGLGLQFLLWYDEGEERNRGNFPPRFSGRQFPNYSSELNVNALELEDSALYLCASSHNTGRLTYEQYFGPGTRLTVT.

The rearrangement uses TRBV7-2 and TRBJ1-2; D gene unclear. The CDR3 extends over 13 amino acids. Trimming shortened V by 1 base and J by 8 bases, and 11 bases separated the two germline ends. Germline assignment: CDR1 SGHTA and CDR2 FQGNSA. CDR3 region: CASSLDPQGGYTF. CDR3 nucleotides: TGTGCCAGCAGCTTAGACCCACAAGGAGGCTACACCTTC.

The rearrangement joins TRBV28 to TRBJ2-3; weak D call: TRBD2 (6 bases). V lost 5 bases, J lost 6 bases, and 18 bases lay in between. The CDR3 has 15 amino acids. The germline gives CDR1 MDHEN, CDR2 SYDVKM. CDR3 nucleotides: TGTGCCAGCAGTCAGATGCGGGGTACGGGGGATACGCAGTATTTT. As protein: CASSQMRGTGDTQYF.

V is TRBV12-3 or TRBV12-4 and J is TRBJ1-6; possibly TRBD1 for D (6 bases). V was clipped by 8 bases and J by 10 bases, with 15 bases between them. The CDR3 loop spans 13 amino acids. In DNA, the CDR3 is TGTGCCAGCCGGGGGACACGGAGCTCACCCCTCCACTTT. Translation gives CASRGTRSSPLHF.

This chain joins TRBV5-5 and TRBJ1-2; tentatively, D is TRBD1 (5 bases). The V end lost 0 bases, the J end lost 8 bases, and 26 bases lay between the germline ends. The germline CDR1 and CDR2 sequences are SGHKS and YYEKEE (reference sequence). The CDR3 covers 18 residues. The CDR3, as DNA: TGTGCCAGCAGCTTGGCGCTTAAGCCGATGGGGACCACGACAGGCTACACCTTC. Translating it yields CASSLALKPMGTTTGYTF.

V gene TRBV5-8 combines with J gene TRBJ2-5; 7 nucleotides match TRBD1. The germline V gene has CDR1 SGHTS and CDR2 YDEGEE. J gave up 2 bases and V 0 bases, and 4 bases lay outside the gene matches. This CDR3 spans 15 amino acids. The CDR3 DNA reads TGTGCCAGCAGCTTGGAGGGGGCTGTTCAAGAGACCCAGTACTTC. This gives the protein CASSLEGAVQETQYF.

This chain links TRBV15 with TRBJ2-5, with D perhaps being TRBD1 or TRBD2 (5 bases each). V dropped 0 bases and J dropped 5 bases, with 10 bases sitting between them. Germline CDR1 reads LNHNV; CDR2 reads YYDKDF (reference sequence). The CDR3 totals 14 residues. This CDR3 is CATSRDGGLETQYF. CDR3 nucleotide sequence: TGTGCCACCAGCAGAGATGGGGGTTTGGAGACCCAGTACTTC.

The J gene is TRBJ1-1, the V gene TRBV9; D ambiguous. The CDR3 extends over 13 amino acids. Between the trimmed V and J ends, which lost 3 bases and 3 bases, there was a span of 9 bases. The germline gives CDR1 SGDLS, CDR2 YYNGEE. DNA of the CDR3: TGTGCCAGCAGCGCCCACAGAGACACTGAAGCTTTCTTT. It encodes CASSAHRDTEAFF.

The chain carries TRBV10-2 and TRBJ2-7, with a tentative D call TRBD1 (6 bases). Per germline, CDR1 WSHSY and CDR2 SAAADI. The V end lost 5 bases, the J end lost 3 bases, and 11 bases lay between the germline ends. This CDR3 spans 13 amino acids. The CDR3 sequence is CASSPAGDYEQYF. The CDR3 DNA follows: TGCGCCAGCAGTCCGGCAGGGGACTACGAGCAGTACTTC.

The chain is built from TRBV2 and TRBJ1-1; TRBD1 aligns across 8 bases. CDR1 SNHLY and CDR2 FYNNEI come from the germline V gene. The V gene end was trimmed by 2 bases and the J gene end by 6 bases; junction bases not matched to a gene: 8. The CDR3 covers 15 residues. CDR3 sequence (DNA): TGTGCCAGCAGTGAATCCCCAGGGACAGGAGCTGAAGCTTTCTTT. The encoded protein is CASSESPGTGAEAFF.

This chain uses TRBV11-2 with TRBJ2-5, with 8 bases lining up with TRBD1. CDR1 and CDR2 (germline): SGHAT, FQNNGV. J gave up 3 bases and V 1 base, and 4 bases lay outside the gene matches. This CDR3 region has 15 residues. CDR3 nucleotides: TGTGCCAGCAGCTTAGGCCCGGACAGGGAAGAGACCCAGTACTTC. This encodes CASSLGPDREETQYF.

This clone was observed once. This chain joins TRBV6-5 and TRBJ2-5; TRBD1 agrees at 10 bases. This CDR3 has 15 residues. Trimming cost V 8 bases and J 2 bases; bases outside gene matches: 8. CDR1 and CDR2 (germline): MNHEY, SVGAGI. CDR3 coding DNA: TGTGCCAGCGAACCGTGGACAGGGGGTCAAGAGACCCAGTACTTC. Encoded protein: CASEPWTGGQETQYF.

The V gene is TRBV6-2 or TRBV6-3, the J gene TRBJ1-2, with D hard to call. From germline, CDR1 is MNHEY and CDR2 SVGEGT. This CDR3 has 16 amino acids. Trimming left V 2 bases short and J 5 bases short, with 18 bases between. The CDR3 nucleotides read TGTGCCAGCAGTTACCGTACAGCGGAGGGCTGGTATGGCTACACCTTC. Translated, it gives CASSYRTAEGWYGYTF.

This sequence joins TRBV25-1 and TRBJ2-3; 8 nucleotides line up with TRBD1. This CDR3 contains 14 residues. CDR1 is MGHDK, CDR2 SYGVNS, per germline. V lost 4 bases and J lost 4; bases outside the gene matches: 4. CDR3 sequence reads: CASSARGPSDTQYF. The CDR3 DNA reads TGTGCCAGCAGTGCCAGGGGGCCGTCAGATACGCAGTATTTT. Drawing the rest from reference TRBV25-1 and TRBJ2-3, the complete variable domain is EADIYQTPRYLVIGTGKKITLECSQTMGHDKMYWYQQDPGMELHLIHYSYGVNSTEKGDLSSESTVSRIRTEHFPLTLESARPSHTSQYLCASSARGPSDTQYFGPGTRLTVL.

V gene TRBV6-5 combines with J gene TRBJ1-1; the match to TRBD1 covers 8 bases. CDR3 length: 15 residues. V lost 10 bases to trimming and J lost 1 base; unmatched junction nucleotides: 11. Germline loops: CDR1 MNHEY, CDR2 SVGAGI. The CDR3 region has the DNA TGTGCCACGGGAGAGACCGGGACAGGGAACACTGAAGCTTTCTTT. Amino acids: CATGETGTGNTEAFF.

The chain joins TRBV27 to TRBJ2-5; 7 bases match TRBD1. The CDR3 runs 13 residues. Germline V gene data show CDR1 as MNHEY and CDR2 as SMNVEV (reference sequence). J was trimmed by 6 bases and V by 6 bases; bases with no gene match: 7. The CDR3 DNA follows: TGTGCCAGCAGCGGGACAGCCGTCAAGACCCAGTACTTC. Protein sequence: CASSGTAVKTQYF.